Sequencing of this TCR beta chain was carried out in a study of cytomegalovirus exposure and HLA in healthy donors. As for the study in general: Tens of millions of unique TCRs, all from HLA-typed donors, were included in an early release of the data.

The CDR3 is 14 amino acids. Germline values: CDR1 MDHEN, CDR2 SYDVKM. Trimming shortened V by 7 bases and J by 2 bases, and 12 bases separated the two germline ends. Overall study findings and caveats: Researchers reported in a later analysis that common viral pathogens appeared linked to several top clusters.

In the PCR, 60 Vbeta and 13 Jbeta primers were used. Sequencing used immunoSEQ multiplex PCR; TCRdb keeps in-frame clones, though not all of them. The top ten hold around 1.7% of the sample, which has under 300,000 clones, 85% to 95% seen once. Regarding this clone: Its antigen is undetermined.

The sequenced sample was PBMCs. The chain couples TRBV28 to TRBJ2-1; D remains unclear. The sequence derives from a girl aged 2 to 9 in good health and CMV-seronegative. The CDR3 DNA is TGTGCCAGCATAGGTGAACAGACCTACAATGAGCAGTTCTTC. This sequence encodes CASIGEQTYNEQFF.